This T cell receptor (beta chain) was retrieved from a study of spatial heterogeneity in lung cancer. Study-wide context: Raw sequencing reads included, on average, more than 9.5 appearances of each unique TCR and UMI combination.

This sample's time point: sample taken at primary tumor resection. Unsorted samples of tumor, nontumor lung or frozen PBMC had their whole RNA sequenced. A total of approximately 75 untreated early-stage non-small cell lung cancer patients served as donors. TCRdb reanalysed the 5' RACE reads using MiXCR and keeps one entry per CDR3 protein. Of around 11,000 distinct CDR3 sequences listed, around 3.9% were seen once; the top ten hold approximately 8%. Ten or more counts support this clonotype. Since it is a stray read in a library aimed at alpha chains, this beta chain has a size that is not meaningful. J was trimmed by 1 base and V by 5 bases; bases with no gene match: 4. The V gene's germline CDR1 is MDHEN and CDR2 SYDVKM. The length of the CDR3 is 15 residues.

The receptor's source is a male donor with early-stage non-small cell lung cancer. The chain is built from TRBV28 and TRBJ1-1; TRBD1 aligns across 10 bases. This specimen was normal lung tissue next to the tumor, taken at surgery. Written as DNA, the CDR3 is TGTGCCAGCAGTCCGAGGGACAGGGGGAACACTGAAGCTTTCTTT. It codes for CASSPRDRGNTEAFF.